This T cell receptor beta chain is from a study of T cell repertoires in aging, cancer and after chemotherapy. V lost 5 bases and J lost 5; bases outside the gene matches: 14. Germline CDR1 reads DFQATT; CDR2 reads SNEGSKA (reference sequence). The CDR3 totals 16 residues. The template was genomic DNA from peripheral blood, not RNA. TRB rearrangements spanning V, D and J were amplified using mixed TRB-A/B primers. TCRdb re-derived calls from the multiplex PCR reads in MiXCR, one entry per CDR3 protein. The sample lists around 5,800 distinct CDR3 sequences, 25% to 35% seen once, with roughly 6.6% in the top ten.

This receptor was identified in a human donor in good health. The specimen sequenced was blood. The chain links TRBV20-1 to TRBJ2-7; 11 nucleotides match TRBD2. CDR3 bases: TGCAGTGCTCCCAAGACTAGCGGGGCCCCCGAGGACGAGCAGTACTTC. The encoded protein is CSAPKTSGAPEDEQYF.